A selection of T cell receptor beta chains follows, all from one sample in a study of T-cell reconstitution after alpha-beta-depleted transplantation in children. TCRdb reprocessed the PCR reads with MiXCR, giving one entry per CDR3 protein. The table lists 440,000 or so distinct CDR3 sequences, approximately 10% of them singletons. Here the sequenced sample was PBMCs from the stem cell graft donor, taken from the stem cell graft. The receptors derive from a human donor who donated a stem cell graft to a child with acute myeloid leukemia. Both conserved end residues are part of each CDR3. D genes are given only for firm matches. The size of a clone is reported for some rows only, either as once, few or many, or as a class for expanded clones.

D gene | J gene | clone size | V gene | CDR3 protein | CDR3 DNA
TRBD2 | TRBJ2-1 | few | TRBV15 | CATRGLAGVTEQFF | TGTGCCACCAGGGGACTAGCGGGAGTTACTGAGCAGTTCTTC
. | TRBJ2-2 | few | TRBV5-4 | CASSRPQGTGELFF | TGTGCCAGCAGCCGACCGCAGGGGACCGGGGAGCTGTTTTTT
. | TRBJ1-2 | . | TRBV5-1 | CASSTGVWNGYTF | TGCGCCAGCAGCACAGGAGTTTGGAATGGCTACACCTTC
TRBD2 | TRBJ2-7 | few | TRBV12-3/TRBV12-4 | CASSSILAGDSEQYF | TGTGCCAGCAGTTCGATACTAGCGGGAGATTCCGAGCAGTACTTC
. | TRBJ2-1 | many | TRBV29-1 | CSVDRANHNEQFF | TGCAGCGTTGACCGCGCGAACCACAATGAGCAGTTCTTC
TRBD2 | TRBJ2-3 | few | TRBV5-1 | CASSFGLAGVPTDTQYF | TGCGCCAGCAGCTTTGGACTAGCGGGAGTTCCCACAGATACGCAGTATTTT
TRBD2 | TRBJ2-2 | few | TRBV7-3 | CASSLGTSGATGELFF | TGTGCCAGCAGCTTGGGGACTAGCGGAGCCACCGGGGAGCTGTTTTTT
TRBD2 | TRBJ2-2 | few | TRBV5-6 | CASSPAREANTGELFF | TGTGCCAGCAGCCCCGCGCGGGAGGCGAACACCGGGGAGCTGTTTTTT
TRBD2 | TRBJ2-7 | few | TRBV7-9 | CASSPDWEGAEQYF | TGTGCCAGCAGCCCGGACTGGGAGGGCGCGGAGCAGTACTTC
TRBD1 | TRBJ1-3 | once | TRBV6-5 | CASSYSGRDRDYSGNTIYF | TGTGCCAGCAGTTACTCAGGCCGGGACAGGGATTACTCTGGAAACACCATATATTTT
TRBD1 | TRBJ1-5 | . | TRBV7-2 | CASSQGQGFNQPQHF | TGTGCCAGCAGCCAAGGACAGGGTTTCAATCAGCCCCAGCATTTT